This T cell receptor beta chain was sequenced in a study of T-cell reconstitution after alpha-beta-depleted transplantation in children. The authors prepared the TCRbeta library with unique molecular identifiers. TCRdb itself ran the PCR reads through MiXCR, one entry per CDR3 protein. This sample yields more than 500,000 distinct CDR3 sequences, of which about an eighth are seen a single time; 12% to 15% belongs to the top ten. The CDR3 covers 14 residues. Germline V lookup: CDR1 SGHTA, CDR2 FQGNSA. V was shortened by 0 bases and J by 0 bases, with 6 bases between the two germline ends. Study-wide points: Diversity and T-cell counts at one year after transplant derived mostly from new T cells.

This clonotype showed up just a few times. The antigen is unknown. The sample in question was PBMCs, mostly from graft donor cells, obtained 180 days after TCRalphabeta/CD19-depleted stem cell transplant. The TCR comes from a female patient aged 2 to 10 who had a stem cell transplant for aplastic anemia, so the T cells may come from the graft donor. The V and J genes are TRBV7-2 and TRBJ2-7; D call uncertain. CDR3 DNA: TGTGCCAGCAGCTTAGCCCGGGCCTCCTACGAGCAGTACTTC. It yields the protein CASSLARASYEQYF.